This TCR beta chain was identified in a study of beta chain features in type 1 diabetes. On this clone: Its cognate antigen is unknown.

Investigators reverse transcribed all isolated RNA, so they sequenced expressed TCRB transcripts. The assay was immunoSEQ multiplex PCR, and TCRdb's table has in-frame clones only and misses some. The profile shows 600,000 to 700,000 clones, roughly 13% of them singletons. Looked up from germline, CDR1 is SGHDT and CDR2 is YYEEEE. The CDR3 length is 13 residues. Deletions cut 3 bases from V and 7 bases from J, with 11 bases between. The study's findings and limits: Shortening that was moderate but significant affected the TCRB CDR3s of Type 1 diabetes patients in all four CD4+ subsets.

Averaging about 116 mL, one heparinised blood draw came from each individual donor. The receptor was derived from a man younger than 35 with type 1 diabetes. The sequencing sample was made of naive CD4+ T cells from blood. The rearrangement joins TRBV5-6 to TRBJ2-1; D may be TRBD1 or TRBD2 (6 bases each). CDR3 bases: TGTGCCAGCAGCTGGGGGGCCGGGAATGAGCAGTTCTTC. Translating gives CASSWGAGNEQFF.